This is a list of T cell receptor beta chains from one sample in a study of neurological immune-mediated disorders. TCRdb itself ran the 5' RACE reads through MiXCR, one entry per CDR3 protein. The table lists some 38,000 distinct CDR3 sequences, 3.5% to 4% of them singletons, with 2% to 2.5% in the top ten. The specimen sequenced was PBMCs. The receptors here all came from a man aged 30 to 45 with multiple sclerosis. The CDR3 runs from the conserved cysteine through the conserved F or W. D genes are given only for firm matches. Expanded clones are given a class, and other clones once, few, many or no size at all.

clone_size: many
j_call: TRBJ2-5
d_call: TRBD2
v_call: TRBV5-1
cdr3_aa: CASSLNLAGDPETQYF
cdr3_nt: TGCGCCAGCAGCTTGAATTTAGCGGGCGACCCAGAGACCCAGTACTTC

clone_size: few
j_call: TRBJ1-2
d_call: -
v_call: TRBV12-3/TRBV12-4
cdr3_aa: CASSRDPFNPFNYGYTF
cdr3_nt: TGTGCCAGCAGTCGGGACCCGTTTAATCCCTTTAACTATGGCTACACCTTC

clone_size: many
j_call: TRBJ1-2
d_call: -
v_call: TRBV2
cdr3_aa: CASSVLRGGYTF
cdr3_nt: TGTGCCAGCAGTGTACTCCGGGGTGGCTACACCTTC

clone_size: many
j_call: TRBJ2-3
d_call: -
v_call: TRBV20-1
cdr3_aa: CSAPLPSGTDTQYF
cdr3_nt: TGCAGTGCTCCACTCCCTTCCGGTACAGATACGCAGTATTTT

clone_size: -
j_call: TRBJ2-3
d_call: -
v_call: TRBV5-1
cdr3_aa: CASSLWTGPDTQYF
cdr3_nt: TGCGCCAGCAGCCTCTGGACCGGGCCAGATACGCAGTATTTT

clone_size: many
j_call: TRBJ2-3
d_call: TRBD2
v_call: TRBV12-3/TRBV12-4
cdr3_aa: CASSFEVRGDTQYF
cdr3_nt: TGTGCCAGCAGTTTCGAGGTGCGGGGGGATACGCAGTATTTT

clone_size: many
j_call: TRBJ2-3
d_call: -
v_call: TRBV7-2
cdr3_aa: CASSLVGAAADTQYF
cdr3_nt: TGTGCCAGCAGCTTAGTTGGGGCGGCGGCAGATACGCAGTATTTT

clone_size: many
j_call: TRBJ1-6
d_call: -
v_call: TRBV5-6
cdr3_aa: CASSLGQEDSPLHF
cdr3_nt: TGTGCCAGCAGCTTGGGACAGGAGGATTCACCCCTCCACTTT

clone_size: many
j_call: TRBJ2-2
d_call: -
v_call: TRBV12-3/TRBV12-4
cdr3_aa: CASSFGGSTNTGELFF
cdr3_nt: TGTGCCAGCAGTTTTGGGGGGTCAACGAACACCGGGGAGCTGTTTTTT

clone_size: many
j_call: TRBJ2-2
d_call: TRBD1
v_call: TRBV7-7
cdr3_aa: CASSLRRTGNTGELFF
cdr3_nt: TGTGCTAGCAGCTTAAGAAGGACAGGGAACACCGGGGAGCTGTTTTTT

clone_size: many
j_call: TRBJ1-1
d_call: -
v_call: TRBV20-1
cdr3_aa: CSARDGGRVGAFF
cdr3_nt: TGCAGTGCTAGAGATGGGGGGCGGGTAGGTGCTTTCTTT

clone_size: -
j_call: TRBJ2-3
d_call: -
v_call: TRBV5-6
cdr3_aa: CASSLTAVATDTQYF
cdr3_nt: TGTGCCAGCAGCTTAACCGCGGTGGCAACAGATACGCAGTATTTT

clone_size: medium-sized
j_call: TRBJ2-5
d_call: TRBD1
v_call: TRBV5-5
cdr3_aa: CASSGTDQETQYF
cdr3_nt: TGTGCCAGCAGCGGGACAGATCAAGAGACCCAGTACTTC

clone_size: many
j_call: TRBJ2-7
d_call: -
v_call: TRBV15
cdr3_aa: CATSRVPGSYEQYF
cdr3_nt: TGTGCCACCAGCAGAGTTCCGGGGTCCTACGAGCAGTACTTC

clone_size: -
j_call: TRBJ1-1
d_call: -
v_call: TRBV18
cdr3_aa: CASSPVPVMNTEAFF
cdr3_nt: TGTGCCAGCTCACCAGTCCCGGTAATGAACACTGAAGCTTTCTTT

clone_size: -
j_call: TRBJ1-2
d_call: -
v_call: TRBV12-3/TRBV12-4
cdr3_aa: CASSLAGGKYGYTF
cdr3_nt: TGTGCCAGCAGCCTAGCGGGGGGCAAGTATGGCTACACCTTC

clone_size: many
j_call: TRBJ1-1
d_call: -
v_call: TRBV20-1
cdr3_aa: CSARDQGLKSEAFF
cdr3_nt: TGCAGTGCTAGAGACCAGGGGCTGAAGTCGGAAGCTTTCTTT

clone_size: many
j_call: TRBJ1-1
d_call: -
v_call: TRBV20-1
cdr3_aa: CSATTVNTEAFF
cdr3_nt: TGCAGTGCTACGACAGTGAACACTGAAGCTTTCTTT

clone_size: many
j_call: TRBJ1-3
d_call: -
v_call: TRBV5-1
cdr3_aa: CASTPDQNGNTIYF
cdr3_nt: TGCGCCAGCACACCCGACCAAAATGGAAACACCATATATTTT

clone_size: many
j_call: TRBJ2-3
d_call: -
v_call: TRBV12-3/TRBV12-4
cdr3_aa: CASSSGTPTDTQYF
cdr3_nt: TGTGCCAGCAGTTCGGGGACCCCTACAGATACGCAGTATTTT

clone_size: many
j_call: TRBJ1-2
d_call: -
v_call: TRBV7-8
cdr3_aa: CASSLGTKLTLLRGYGYTF
cdr3_nt: TGTGCCAGCAGCTTAGGAACCAAATTAACGCTCCTTCGGGGCTATGGCTACACCTTC

clone_size: many
j_call: TRBJ1-2
d_call: -
v_call: TRBV20-1
cdr3_aa: CSLGGSGYTF
cdr3_nt: TGCAGCTTAGGGGGATCTGGCTACACCTTC

clone_size: few
j_call: TRBJ1-6
d_call: TRBD1
v_call: TRBV20-1
cdr3_aa: CSAIAGGGSPLNF
cdr3_nt: TGCAGTGCAATAGCAGGGGGCGGTTCACCCCTCAACTTT

clone_size: many
j_call: TRBJ2-5
d_call: TRBD1
v_call: TRBV29-1
cdr3_aa: CSVSTGGETQYF
cdr3_nt: TGCAGCGTGTCGACAGGGGGAGAGACCCAGTACTTC

clone_size: few
j_call: TRBJ2-3
d_call: -
v_call: TRBV14
cdr3_aa: CASSPRTSTDTQYF
cdr3_nt: TGTGCCAGCAGCCCTCGCACTAGCACAGATACGCAGTATTTT

clone_size: many
j_call: TRBJ1-2
d_call: -
v_call: TRBV4-1
cdr3_aa: CASSQEARVGYGYTF
cdr3_nt: TGCGCCAGCAGCCAAGAGGCCCGGGTAGGCTATGGCTACACCTTC

clone_size: -
j_call: TRBJ2-1
d_call: TRBD1
v_call: TRBV2
cdr3_aa: CASSRSGTGERNEQFF
cdr3_nt: TGTGCCAGCAGTCGATCCGGGACAGGGGAAAGGAATGAGCAGTTCTTC

clone_size: many
j_call: TRBJ2-6
d_call: -
v_call: TRBV12-3/TRBV12-4
cdr3_aa: CASSLQASGANVLTF
cdr3_nt: TGTGCCAGCAGCCTCCAAGCCTCTGGGGCCAACGTCCTGACTTTC

clone_size: many
j_call: TRBJ2-3
d_call: TRBD1
v_call: TRBV30
cdr3_aa: CAWTRQGISTDTQYF
cdr3_nt: TGTGCCTGGACCCGACAGGGAATTAGCACAGATACGCAGTATTTT

clone_size: many
j_call: TRBJ1-5
d_call: -
v_call: TRBV5-6
cdr3_aa: CASSTHGGYQHF
cdr3_nt: TGTGCCAGCAGCACACACGGAGGATACCAGCATTTT

clone_size: many
j_call: TRBJ2-1
d_call: TRBD2
v_call: TRBV10-3
cdr3_aa: CAISDRTGGPVNEQFF
cdr3_nt: TGTGCCATCAGTGACCGTACGGGGGGGCCGGTCAATGAGCAGTTCTTC